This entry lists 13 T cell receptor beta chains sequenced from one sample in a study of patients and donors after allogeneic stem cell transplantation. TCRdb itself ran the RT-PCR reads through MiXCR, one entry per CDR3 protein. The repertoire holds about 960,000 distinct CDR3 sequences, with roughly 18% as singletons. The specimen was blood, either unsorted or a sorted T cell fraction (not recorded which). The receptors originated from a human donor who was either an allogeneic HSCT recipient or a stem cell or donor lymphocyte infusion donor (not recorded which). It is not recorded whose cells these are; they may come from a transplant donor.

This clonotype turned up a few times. The CDR3 loop is CASRINTGAGYEQYF. CDR3 coding DNA: TGTGCCAGCAGAATCAATACCGGGGCGGGATACGAGCAGTACTTC. The V gene is TRBV4-2, the J gene TRBJ2-7; maybe TRBD2 (6 bases). In germline, CDR1 is LGHNA, CDR2 YNFKEQ. V lost 6 bases and J 4 bases, leaving 19 bases between the germline ends. CDR3 length: 15 residues.

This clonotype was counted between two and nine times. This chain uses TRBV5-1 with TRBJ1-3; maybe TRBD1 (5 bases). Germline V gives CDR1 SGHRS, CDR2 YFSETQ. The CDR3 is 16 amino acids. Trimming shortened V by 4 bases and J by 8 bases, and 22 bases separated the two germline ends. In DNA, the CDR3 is TGCGCCAGCAGCGCTTTCACGGACGGACGAGGGGACACCATATATTTT. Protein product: CASSAFTDGRGDTIYF.

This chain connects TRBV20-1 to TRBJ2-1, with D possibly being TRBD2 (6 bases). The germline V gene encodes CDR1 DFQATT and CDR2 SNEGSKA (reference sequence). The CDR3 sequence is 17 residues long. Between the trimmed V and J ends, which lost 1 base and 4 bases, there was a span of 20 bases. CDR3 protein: CSARVPLGLSGYNEQFF. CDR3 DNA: TGCAGTGCTAGAGTGCCTTTAGGACTATCCGGATACAATGAGCAGTTCTTC.

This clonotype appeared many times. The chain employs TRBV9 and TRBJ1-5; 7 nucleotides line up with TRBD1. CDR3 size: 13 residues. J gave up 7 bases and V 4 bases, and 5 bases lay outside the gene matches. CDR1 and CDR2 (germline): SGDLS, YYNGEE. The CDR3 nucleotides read TGTGCCAGCAGCCTCACGGGACAGCAGCCCCAGCATTTT. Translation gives CASSLTGQQPQHF.

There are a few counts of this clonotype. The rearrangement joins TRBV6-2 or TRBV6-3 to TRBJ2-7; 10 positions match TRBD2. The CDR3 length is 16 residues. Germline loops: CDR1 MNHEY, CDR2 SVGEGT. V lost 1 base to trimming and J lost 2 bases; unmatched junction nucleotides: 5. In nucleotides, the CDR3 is TGTGCCAGCAGTTACTGGACTAGCGGAGACACCTACGAGCAGTACTTC. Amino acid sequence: CASSYWTSGDTYEQYF.

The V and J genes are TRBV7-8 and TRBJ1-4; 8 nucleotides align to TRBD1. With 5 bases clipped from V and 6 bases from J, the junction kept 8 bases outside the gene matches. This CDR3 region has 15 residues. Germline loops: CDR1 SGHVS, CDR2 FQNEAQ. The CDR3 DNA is TGTGCCAGCAGCACGCAGACAGGGGTGTATGAAAAACTGTTTTTT. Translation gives CASSTQTGVYEKLFF.

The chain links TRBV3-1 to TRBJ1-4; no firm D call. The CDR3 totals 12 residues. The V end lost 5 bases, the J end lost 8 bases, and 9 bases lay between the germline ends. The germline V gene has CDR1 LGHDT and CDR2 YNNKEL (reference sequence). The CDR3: CASSYTQEKLFF. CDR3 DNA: TGTGCCAGCAGCTACACTCAAGAAAAACTGTTTTTT.

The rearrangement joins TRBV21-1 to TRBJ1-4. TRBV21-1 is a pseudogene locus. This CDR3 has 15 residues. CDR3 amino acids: CASSKCGIRSEKLFF. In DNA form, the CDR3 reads TGTGCCAGCAGCAAATGTGGGATCAGGTCTGAAAAACTGTTTTTT.

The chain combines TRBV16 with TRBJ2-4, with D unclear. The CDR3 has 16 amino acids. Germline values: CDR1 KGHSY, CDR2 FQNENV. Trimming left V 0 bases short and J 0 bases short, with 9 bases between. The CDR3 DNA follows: TGTGCCAGCAGCCAATCTGTCATCTTAGCCAAAAACATTCAGTACTTC. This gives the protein CASSQSVILAKNIQYF.

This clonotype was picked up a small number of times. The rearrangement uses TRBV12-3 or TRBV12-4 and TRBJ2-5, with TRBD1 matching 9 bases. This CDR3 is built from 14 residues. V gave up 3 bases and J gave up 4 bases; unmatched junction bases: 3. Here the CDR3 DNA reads TGTGCCAGCAGTTTTGGGACAGGGCGAGAGACCCAGTACTTC. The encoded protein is CASSFGTGRETQYF.

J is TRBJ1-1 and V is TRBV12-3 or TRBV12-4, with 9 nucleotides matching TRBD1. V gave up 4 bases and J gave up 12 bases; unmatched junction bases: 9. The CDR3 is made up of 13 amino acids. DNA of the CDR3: TGTGCCAGCAGTTACCCGGGACAGGGCGTAACTTTCTTT. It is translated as CASSYPGQGVTFF.

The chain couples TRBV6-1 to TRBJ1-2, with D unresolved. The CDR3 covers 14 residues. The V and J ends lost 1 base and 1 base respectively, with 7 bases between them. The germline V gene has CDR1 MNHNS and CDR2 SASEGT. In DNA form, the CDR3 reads TGTGCCAGCAGTGAAGTGGGGATTAACTATGGCTACACCTTC. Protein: CASSEVGINYGYTF.

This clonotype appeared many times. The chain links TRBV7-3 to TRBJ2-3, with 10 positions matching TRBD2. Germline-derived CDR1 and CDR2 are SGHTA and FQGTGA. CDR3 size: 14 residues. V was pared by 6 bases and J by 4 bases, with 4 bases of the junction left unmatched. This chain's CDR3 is CASSSLAGADTQYF. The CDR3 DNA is TGTGCCAGCAGTTCTCTAGCGGGGGCAGATACGCAGTATTTT.